The entry that follows covers one TCR beta chain sequence. Its antigen remains unknown. A much larger clonotype is one base distant, so this may be a read error. The conserved phenylalanine or tryptophan normally closing the CDR3 is absent here, so this likely arose from a read error. Input for naive CD8 libraries was roughly 19,000 to 1,100,000 sorted cells; the RNA fraction used was 10%, 30% or 50%. Using a CD8+CD4-CCR7+CD45RA+ phenotype, naive CD8 T cells were sorted. TCRdb processed the PCR reads anew with MiXCR; each CDR3 protein has one entry. Of about 630,000 distinct CDR3 sequences listed, roughly 27% are singletons. The CDR3 sequence is 16 residues long. Germline V CDR1 and CDR2: MGHRA, YSYEKL. V gave up 1 base and J gave up 1 base, with 11 bases separating them. The entry originates in a study of molecular identifiers for immune sequencing clone quantification. Study-level background: In replicates, RNA from roughly 20,000 or 100,000 naive CD8 cells was split five ways, four sequenced.

Study results and caveats: In naive cells, clones above 20 RNA copies held under 1% of molecules, whereas in effector cells they held over 97%.

This clonotype was obtained from a human donor in good health. Some libraries in this study had Jurkat cell RNA spiked in. The sequenced sample consisted of naive CD8+ T cells from blood, with Jurkat cell RNA spiked in. Subset given: FACS-sorted CD8+CD4-CCR7+CD45RA+ naive T cells. V is TRBV4-1 and J is TRBJ1-5, with D hard to call. CDR3: CASSQVLGGSNQPQHL. The CDR3 DNA sequence: TGCGCCAGCAGCCAAGTCCTAGGAGGGAGCAATCAGCCCCAGCATCTT.